Listed below are T cell receptor beta chains from one sample, sequenced in a study of beta chain features in type 1 diabetes. Sequenced by immunoSEQ multiplex PCR; TCRdb stores in-frame clones only, minus some. The data hold 390,000 or so clones, with around 13% observed a single time. What was sequenced was naive CD4+ T cells from blood. The source is a man younger than 40 in good health. Both conserved end residues are part of each CDR3. Each record gives: J gene, V gene, CDR3 protein.

J: TRBJ2-3
V: TRBV30
CDR3: CAWNTMGGGTDTQYF

J: TRBJ2-3
V: TRBV29-1
CDR3: CSVEGPGATDTQYF

J: TRBJ2-5
V: TRBV5-1
CDR3: CASSSTGASGQETQYF

J: TRBJ2-1
V: TRBV2
CDR3: CASSALAFSSYNEQFF

J: TRBJ1-2
V: TRBV9
CDR3: CASSVGRGRDGYTF

J: TRBJ1-4
V: TRBV7-9
CDR3: CASSSQGDGEKLFF

J: TRBJ1-5
V: TRBV13
CDR3: CASSLAGGQPQHF

J: TRBJ2-1
V: TRBV29-1
CDR3: CSAGGGATEQFF

J: TRBJ2-3
V: TRBV11-2
CDR3: CASSRGGSADTQYF

J: TRBJ2-1
V: TRBV30
CDR3: CAWRPPGSTSRVEQFF

J: TRBJ1-5
V: TRBV6-1
CDR3: CASSRGQGGYQPQHF

J: TRBJ2-5
V: TRBV6-5
CDR3: CASSSDRGGRETQYF

J: TRBJ2-1
V: TRBV6-6
CDR3: CASSYRGSPRHNEQFF

J: TRBJ1-1
V: TRBV30
CDR3: CACLELGSGLTEAFF

J: TRBJ2-5
V: TRBV5-1
CDR3: CASSLEQGGETQYF

J: TRBJ2-5
V: TRBV2
CDR3: CASRRQGVGPQYF

J: TRBJ1-3
V: TRBV11-3
CDR3: CASSLQGPGNTIYF

J: TRBJ1-2
V: TRBV4-3
CDR3: CASSQDHRSGYTF

J: TRBJ2-1
V: TRBV4-3
CDR3: CASSQTGQEVSEQFF

J: TRBJ1-2
V: TRBV6-5
CDR3: CASSLYSGYGYTF

J: TRBJ2-3
V: TRBV7-8
CDR3: CASSSRTGTDTQYF

J: TRBJ2-1
V: TRBV7-9
CDR3: CASSLGISYNEQFF

J: TRBJ2-3
V: TRBV7-9
CDR3: CASSWYRGTDTQYF

J: TRBJ2-3
V: TRBV4-2
CDR3: CASSPDTDTQYF

J: TRBJ1-3
V: TRBV4-2
CDR3: CASSQDGGSGNTIYF

J: TRBJ2-6
V: TRBV18
CDR3: CASSPPLDPGANVLTF

J: TRBJ1-1
V: TRBV2
CDR3: CASSRGEAFF

J: TRBJ1-1
V: TRBV30
CDR3: CAWKDADRGTEAFF

J: TRBJ1-4
V: TRBV10-3
CDR3: CAISESKVPGEKLFF

J: TRBJ2-3
V: TRBV7-2
CDR3: CASSLIAGFDTQYF

J: TRBJ1-2
V: TRBV2
CDR3: CASSGLTGTYGYTF

J: TRBJ2-3
V: TRBV7-9
CDR3: CASSPVVRLAGITDTQYF

J: TRBJ2-4
V: TRBV5-4
CDR3: CASSSQGFGNIQYF

J: TRBJ2-6
V: TRBV10-3
CDR3: CAISDSSGANVLTF

J: TRBJ2-2
V: TRBV30
CDR3: CAWSQTGVRTGELFF

J: TRBJ2-3
V: TRBV18
CDR3: CASSPRQGTDTQYF

J: TRBJ2-5
V: TRBV11-2
CDR3: CASSDQGRAETQYF

J: TRBJ2-3
V: TRBV11-2
CDR3: CASSPLTGADTQYF

J: TRBJ2-3
V: TRBV18
CDR3: CASSPEREYTDTQYF

J: TRBJ2-2
V: TRBV10-3
CDR3: CAISAGERDTGELFF

J: TRBJ1-6
V: TRBV25-1
CDR3: CASSEQDNSPLHF

J: TRBJ1-1
V: TRBV25-1
CDR3: CASSDDSTEAFF

J: TRBJ2-3
V: TRBV7-9
CDR3: CASSLGAGPTDTQYF

J: TRBJ2-3
V: TRBV7-2
CDR3: CASSRGGSMRTDTQYF

J: TRBJ2-3
V: TRBV11-2
CDR3: CASSSYPLDTDTQYF

J: TRBJ2-1
V: TRBV19
CDR3: CASSILNNEQFF

J: TRBJ2-4
V: TRBV28
CDR3: CASSFATSKNIQYF

J: TRBJ2-1
V: TRBV4-3
CDR3: CASSQDSSPSYNEQFF

J: TRBJ2-5
V: TRBV5-4
CDR3: CASEGDGETQYF

J: TRBJ1-2
V: TRBV30
CDR3: CAWSVLSGYTF

J: TRBJ1-2
V: TRBV18
CDR3: CASSPYNRDYGYTF

J: TRBJ2-2
V: TRBV4-1
CDR3: CASSLRDYRTGELFF

J: TRBJ2-7
V: TRBV29-1
CDR3: CSVLQSYEQYF